Here is one T cell receptor beta chain with its context. Its antigen remains unidentified. V was shortened by 4 bases and J by 1 base, with 13 bases between the two germline ends. In germline, CDR1 is SGHTA, CDR2 FQGTGA. The CDR3 has 16 residues. The data originate from a study of T cell responses to AZD1222 COVID-19 vaccine. The table came from immunoSEQ multiplex PCR; TCRdb's copy has only in-frame clones and leaves some out. The sample lists around 130,000 clones, roughly 85% seen once, with approximately 18% in the top ten. Study-level findings and limits: As reported, nearly half of all spike-specific TCRs target variant regions that are unmutated. The number of AZD1222 recipients seropositive at baseline was only 5 to 7.

This chain joins TRBV7-3 and TRBJ2-2, with D perhaps matching TRBD1 (6 bases). This clonotype originated in an adult in good health. The specimen was peripheral blood, collected on day 0 of MenACWY control vaccination. The CDR3 is CASSSYGTLNTGELFF. The CDR3 bases are TGTGCCAGCAGCTCGTACGGGACACTGAACACCGGGGAGCTGTTTTTT.